The 24 T cell receptor beta chains below come from one sample, sequenced in a study of T cells in tuberculosis. Time point in this sample: new active TB diagnosis, blood taken before or within 7 days of starting treatment. The repertoire was sequenced with immunoSEQ multiplex PCR; TCRdb's copy has only in-frame clones and lacks some. The data contain under 40,000 clones, approximately 94% of them singletons. Sequenced material: PBMCs, taken at tuberculosis diagnosis. Every receptor here comes from an adult with tuberculosis.

The V gene is TRBV5-4, the J gene TRBJ1-2; TRBD1 agrees at 8 bases. This CDR3 contains 16 residues. Trimming removed 2 bases from V and 0 bases from J; junction bases left unmatched: 6. CDR1 SGHNT and CDR2 YYREEE come from the germline V gene (reference sequence). The CDR3 DNA reads TGTGCCAGCAGCTTCCCGACAGGGGACTCTAACTATGGCTACACCTTC. The encoded protein is CASSFPTGDSNYGYTF.

This chain joins TRBV18 and TRBJ1-5; D unresolved. Germline CDR1 reads KGHSH; CDR2 reads LQKENI. The length of the CDR3 is 14 residues. Trimming removed 2 bases at V and 5 bases at J, with 10 bases between. CDR3 bases: TGTGCCAGCTCACCATCTACCGGTGATCAGCCCCAGCATTTT. Translated: CASSPSTGDQPQHF.

The chain recombines TRBV12-5 with TRBJ1-5; TRBD1 matches at 7 bases. V lost 4 bases, J lost 7 bases, and 7 bases stayed unmatched. Germline loops: CDR1 LGHNT, CDR2 FRNRAP. The CDR3 contains 14 residues. The CDR3 coding sequence is TGTGCTAGTGGTTCTACAGGGGCTGGACAGCCCCAGCATTTT. This encodes CASGSTGAGQPQHF.

The CDR3: CAWSVRVQGATKNIQYF. CDR3 nucleotide sequence: TGTGCCTGGAGTGTACGAGTACAGGGGGCGACCAAAAACATTCAGTACTTC. The rearrangement joins TRBV30 to TRBJ2-4, with 9 positions matching TRBD1. The CDR3 length is 17 residues. V lost 0 bases, J lost 2 bases, and 8 bases stayed unmatched. The germline V gene encodes CDR1 GTSNPN and CDR2 SVGIG (reference sequence).

The chain recombines TRBV12-5 with TRBJ2-1, with a tentative D call TRBD2 (6 bases). This CDR3 has 16 residues. Germline assignment: CDR1 LGHNT and CDR2 FRNRAP. Trimming pared 2 bases from V and 6 bases from J, leaving 17 bases between. The CDR3 protein is CASGLIRDSIPNEQFF. Here the CDR3 DNA reads TGTGCTAGTGGTTTGATCCGGGACTCAATACCCAATGAGCAGTTCTTC.

The gene calls are TRBV2 and TRBJ2-5, with a weak D call TRBD2 (5 bases). In germline, CDR1 is SNHLY, CDR2 FYNNEI. V was clipped by 1 base and J by 4 bases, with 7 bases between them. This CDR3 spans 13 amino acids. In DNA form, the CDR3 reads TGTGCCAGCAGTGAAGAACGGGGAGAGACCCAGTACTTC. It translates to CASSEERGETQYF.

V usage is TRBV9 and J usage is TRBJ2-3; 12 bases fit TRBD1. The V gene's germline CDR1 is SGDLS and CDR2 YYNGEE. V shed 4 bases, J shed 7 bases, and the junction held 10 bases outside the gene matches. CDR3 length: 16 residues. The CDR3 region is CASSRGRDRGLNTQYF. In DNA form, the CDR3 reads TGTGCCAGCAGCCGGGGTCGGGACAGGGGGCTAAATACGCAGTATTTT.

V gene TRBV7-6 combines with J gene TRBJ2-3; TRBD1 matches at 7 bases. The CDR3 is made up of 15 amino acids. CDR1 SGHVS and CDR2 FNYEAQ come from the germline V gene. J was trimmed by 3 bases and V by 4 bases; bases with no gene match: 7. CDR3 residues: CASSSRQGKTDTQYF. In DNA, the CDR3 is TGTGCCAGCAGCTCCCGACAGGGTAAAACAGATACGCAGTATTTT.

The V gene is TRBV5-1, the J gene TRBJ2-3; 8 positions match TRBD1. Looked up from germline, CDR1 is SGHRS and CDR2 is YFSETQ. The length of the CDR3 is 15 residues. Trimming removed 7 bases from V and 1 base from J; junction bases left unmatched: 8. CDR3 sequence (DNA): TGCGCCAGCCACGGGCAGGGGGCCGGCACAGATACGCAGTATTTT. Translated: CASHGQGAGTDTQYF.

The V gene is TRBV12-5, the J gene TRBJ2-3; no definite D call. The V end lost 4 bases, the J end lost 5 bases, and 19 bases lay between the germline ends. CDR3 length: 16 residues. Germline V gene lookup returns CDR1 LGHNT and CDR2 FRNRAP. The DNA for the CDR3 is TGTGCTAGTGGTTCTCCCCGAATGTTCTTCGGAGATACGCAGTATTTT. It yields the protein CASGSPRMFFGDTQYF.

The V gene is TRBV19, the J gene TRBJ1-1; 9 bases are a match to TRBD1. V was clipped by 4 bases and J by 10 bases; unmatched bases: 13. Germline V gene lookup returns CDR1 LNHDA and CDR2 SQIVND (reference sequence). This CDR3 is 15 amino acids long. CDR3 amino acids: CASSTRQGEFSRAFF. Here the CDR3 DNA reads TGTGCCAGTAGTACCAGACAGGGGGAGTTTTCTAGAGCTTTCTTT.

The rearrangement links TRBV4-1 to TRBJ2-5, with TRBD1 matching 10 bases. With V trimmed by 4 bases and J by 5 bases, 10 bases remained unmatched. Per germline, CDR1 MGHRA and CDR2 YSYEKL. This CDR3 is built from 16 residues. The CDR3 spells CASSPRQGAGSETQYF. The DNA for the CDR3 is TGCGCCAGCAGCCCCCGACAGGGGGCGGGCTCCGAGACCCAGTACTTC.

V usage is TRBV5-6 and J usage is TRBJ2-3, with 7 bases matching TRBD1. In germline, CDR1 is SGHDT, CDR2 YYEEEE. V shed 0 bases, J shed 4 bases, and the junction held 2 bases outside the gene matches. The length of the CDR3 is 14 residues. The CDR3: CASSLEGGPDTQYF. The CDR3 DNA sequence: TGTGCCAGCAGCTTGGAAGGGGGCCCAGATACGCAGTATTTT. Looking up the rest from reference TRBV5-6 and TRBJ2-3 gives the full variable domain: DAGVTQSPTHLIKTRGQQVTLRCSPKSGHDTVSWYQQALGQGPQFIFQYYEEEERQRGNFPDRFSGHQFPNYSSELNVNALLLGDSALYLCASSLEGGPDTQYFGPGTRLTVL.

This chain joins TRBV29-1 and TRBJ1-1; D not certain. The germline CDR1 and CDR2 sequences are SQVTM and ANQGSEA. Trimming cost V 3 bases and J 0 bases, with 8 bases left between them. This CDR3 is 13 amino acids long. The DNA for the CDR3 is TGCAGCGTTGAGGGCCAGGTGAACACTGAAGCTTTCTTT. Amino acid sequence: CSVEGQVNTEAFF.

CDR3 bases: TGTGCCATCAGTGAGTCCACAGGAGCGGGGAATGAGCAGTTCTTC. Encoded protein: CAISESTGAGNEQFF. The gene calls are TRBV10-3 and TRBJ2-1, with TRBD2 identical over 7 bases. The V gene end was trimmed by 0 bases and the J gene end by 7 bases; junction bases not matched to a gene: 6. The CDR3 is 15 amino acids. Germline assignment: CDR1 ENHRY and CDR2 SYGVKD.

A few counts support this clone. The chain couples TRBV11-3 to TRBJ2-7; TRBD1 aligns across 8 bases. The CDR3 is made up of 15 amino acids. Germline values: CDR1 SGHNT, CDR2 YENEEA. The J segment lost 2 bases and the V segment lost 3 bases, leaving 6 bases of the junction unmatched. The CDR3 nucleotides are TGTGCCAGCAGCTTTACGGACAGGGACCCCTACGAGCAGTACTTC. Protein: CASSFTDRDPYEQYF.

The chain has TRBV19 and TRBJ1-2; weak D call: TRBD1 (5 bases). Trimming took off 3 bases at V and 8 bases at J, with 16 bases between the two ends. This CDR3 region has 14 residues. Germline V gene data show CDR1 as LNHDA and CDR2 as SQIVND (reference sequence). This chain's CDR3 is CASSISGQGRGYTF. The CDR3 DNA sequence: TGTGCCAGTAGTATCTCTGGCCAGGGTCGCGGCTACACCTTC.

V is TRBV30 and J is TRBJ2-2, with 7 bases that match TRBD1. J gave up 7 bases and V 7 bases, and 12 bases lay outside the gene matches. The CDR3 is 14 amino acids. Germline lookup yields CDR1 GTSNPN and CDR2 SVGIG (reference sequence). The CDR3 coding sequence is TGTGCCTTGCCTTCCGACAGGGCTTTCGGGGAGCTGTTTTTT. Protein: CALPSDRAFGELFF.

V and J are TRBV2 and TRBJ2-5; 14 nucleotides match TRBD2. V shed 6 bases, J shed 5 bases, and the junction held 8 bases outside the gene matches. CDR1 is SNHLY and CDR2 is FYNNEI in the germline V gene. The CDR3 contains 16 residues. Here the CDR3 DNA reads TGTGCCAGCAGGCCGACTAGCGGGGGGGCCGCGGAGACCCAGTACTTC. This translates into CASRPTSGGAAETQYF.

V is TRBV4-2 and J is TRBJ1-1; 10 positions agree with TRBD1. Unmatched junction bases numbered 5, after V lost 5 bases and J lost 5 bases. The CDR3 is made up of 14 amino acids. Germline V lookup: CDR1 LGHNA, CDR2 YNFKEQ. CDR3: CASSSPGQGTEAFF. The CDR3 DNA is TGTGCCAGCAGCTCTCCGGGACAGGGGACTGAAGCTTTCTTT.

CDR3: CASRDTGIDTQYF. The CDR3 DNA is TGTGCCAGCAGAGATACAGGGATAGATACGCAGTATTTT. The chain has TRBV2 and TRBJ2-3; possibly TRBD1 for D (6 bases). The CDR3 covers 13 residues. Germline lookup yields CDR1 SNHLY and CDR2 FYNNEI. The V end lost 6 bases, the J end lost 5 bases, and 12 bases lay between the germline ends.

CDR3 in amino acids: CASSLDRQAYEQYF. Written as DNA, the CDR3 is TGTGCCAGCAGCTTAGATCGCCAGGCCTACGAGCAGTACTTC. The V and J genes are TRBV11-2 and TRBJ2-7; the D is unclear. The CDR3 runs 14 residues. The germline CDR1 and CDR2 sequences are SGHAT and FQNNGV. V was trimmed by 0 bases and J by 2 bases, leaving 8 bases between them.

The chain has TRBV7-2 and TRBJ1-2; 9 bases line up with TRBD1. The CDR3 totals 13 residues. Germline CDR1 and CDR2: SGHTA and FQGNSA. V lost 6 bases and J lost 8; bases outside the gene matches: 7. CDR3 sequence reads: CASSFRTGDGYTF. In nucleotides, the CDR3 is TGTGCCAGCAGTTTTCGGACAGGGGACGGCTACACCTTC.

This chain connects TRBV7-8 to TRBJ1-3; the match to TRBD1 covers 8 bases. Trimming cost V 5 bases and J 0 bases; bases outside gene matches: 9. The CDR3 sequence is 17 residues long. In germline, CDR1 is SGHVS, CDR2 FQNEAQ. The CDR3 reads CASSTWTGTLSGNTIYF. CDR3 in DNA: TGTGCCAGCAGCACTTGGACAGGGACTCTCTCTGGAAACACCATATATTTT. Filled out from reference TRBV7-8 and TRBJ1-3, the complete variable domain reads GAGVSQSPRYKVAKRGQDVALRCDPISGHVSLFWYQQALGQGPEFLTYFQNEAQLDKSGLPSDRFFAERPEGSVSTLKIQRTQQEDSAVYLCASSTWTGTLSGNTIYFGEGSWLTVV.